The 13 T cell receptor beta chains below all came from one sample that was sequenced in a study of blood T cell repertoires in COVID-19. Sequencing used immunoSEQ multiplex PCR; TCRdb keeps in-frame clones, though not all of them. The data show about 430,000 clones, roughly 88% seen once. Sequences were obtained from PBMCs or T cells enriched from blood (not recorded which). The receptors were sampled from a woman under 30 who had been exposed to COVID-19.

The count of this clone is one. The gene calls are TRBV9 and TRBJ1-2, with TRBD1 matching over 7 bases. V shed 4 bases and J 4 bases; nucleotides not matched to a gene: 10. The germline V gene has CDR1 SGDLS and CDR2 YYNGEE. This CDR3 has 15 amino acids. The chain's CDR3 is CASSLDRDGPYGYTF. The CDR3 nucleotides read TGTGCCAGCAGCCTTGACAGGGATGGTCCCTATGGCTACACCTTC. Full variable domain (rest looked up from reference TRBV9 and TRBJ1-2): DSGVTQTPKHLITATGQRVTLRCSPRSGDLSVYWYQQSLDQGLQFLIQYYNGEERAKGNILERFSAQQFPDLHSELNLSSLELGDSALYFCASSLDRDGPYGYTFGSGTRLTVV.

V usage is TRBV7-8 and J usage is TRBJ2-1; D might be TRBD1 (6 bases). Trimming removed 5 bases from V and 3 bases from J, with 14 bases in between. Germline loops: CDR1 SGHVS, CDR2 FQNEAQ. The CDR3 is 15 residues long. CDR3 DNA sequence: TGTGCCAGCAGCACCCGCAGGGGAGTCTACAATGAGCAGTTCTTC. Translation: CASSTRRGVYNEQFF. Full variable domain (outside the CDR3, taken from reference TRBV7-8 and TRBJ2-1): GAGVSQSPRYKVAKRGQDVALRCDPISGHVSLFWYQQALGQGPEFLTYFQNEAQLDKSGLPSDRFFAERPEGSVSTLKIQRTQQEDSAVYLCASSTRRGVYNEQFFGPGTRLTVL.

This sequence joins TRBV6-1 and TRBJ1-5; 8 nucleotides line up with TRBD1. Germline V CDR1 and CDR2: MNHNS, SASEGT. The CDR3 length is 17 residues. V shed 1 base and J 2 bases; nucleotides not matched to a gene: 7. CDR3 protein: CASSEGAGGAGNQPQHF. In nucleotides, the CDR3 is TGTGCCAGCAGTGAAGGAGCAGGGGGCGCGGGCAATCAGCCCCAGCATTTT.

The V gene is TRBV20-1, the J gene TRBJ2-1; 10 bases are shared with TRBD2. V was pared by 3 bases and J by 10 bases, with 15 bases of the junction left unmatched. The V gene's germline CDR1 is DFQATT and CDR2 SNEGSKA (reference sequence). This CDR3 is built from 16 residues. The CDR3 protein is CSASGPSLAGVREQFF. The CDR3, as DNA: TGCAGTGCTAGTGGCCCCTCTCTAGCGGGAGTTCGAGAGCAGTTCTTC.

This chain joins TRBV28 and TRBJ2-7, with unresolved D. The CDR3 consists of 14 residues. In germline, CDR1 is MDHEN, CDR2 SYDVKM. Trimming stripped 2 bases from V and 6 bases from J, with 14 bases between. CDR3 in amino acids: CASSLRGEVTEQYF. DNA for the CDR3: TGTGCCAGCAGTTTAAGAGGAGAGGTAACCGAGCAGTACTTC.

The chain links TRBV9 to TRBJ1-4, with a tentative D call TRBD1 (6 bases). V lost 0 bases and J lost 7, with 13 bases in between. Germline CDR1 and CDR2: SGDLS and YYNGEE. The CDR3 totals 15 residues. The CDR3 is CASSVVGGRGEKLFF. The DNA of the CDR3 is TGTGCCAGCAGCGTAGTAGGGGGACGGGGTGAAAAACTGTTTTTT.

The rearrangement joins TRBV5-1 to TRBJ2-5, with a possible D match to TRBD2 (5 bases). Deletions cut 4 bases from V and 2 bases from J, with 15 bases between. CDR3 length equals 15 residues. CDR1 and CDR2 (germline): SGHRS, YFSETQ. CDR3 nucleotides: TGCGCCAGCAGCCCCCTTGGCCCGGGGCAAGAGACCCAGTACTTC. Its protein is CASSPLGPGQETQYF.

The rearrangement uses TRBV7-6 and TRBJ1-3; TRBD1 aligns across 7 bases. The CDR3 runs 17 residues. V was pared by 4 bases and J by 1 base, with 10 bases of the junction left unmatched. Germline loops: CDR1 SGHVS, CDR2 FNYEAQ. The CDR3 bases are TGTGCCAGCAGCTCGCTGACAGGGATTCTTTCTGGAAACACCATATATTTT. Amino acids: CASSSLTGILSGNTIYF.

This sequence joins TRBV7-9 and TRBJ1-3; tentatively, D is TRBD1 (5 bases). Trimming left V 5 bases short and J 2 bases short, with 13 bases between. This CDR3 has 15 amino acids. Germline CDR1 SEHNR, CDR2 FQNEAQ (reference sequence). Here the CDR3 DNA reads TGTGCCAGCAGCGGCGGGACTTTTACTGGAAACACCATATATTTT. Translating gives CASSGGTFTGNTIYF.

The chain uses TRBV29-1 and TRBJ2-1, with a weak D call TRBD2 (6 bases). This CDR3 has 17 amino acids. Germline CDR1 reads SQVTM; CDR2 reads ANQGSEA. The V gene lost 1 base and the J gene lost 2 bases, with 18 bases spanning the gap. CDR3 sequence: CSVEGSDPGTAYNEQFF. Here the CDR3 DNA reads TGCAGCGTTGAAGGATCTGACCCCGGGACTGCCTACAATGAGCAGTTCTTC.

This chain links TRBV6-5 with TRBJ1-3; D unresolved. There are 14 residues in the CDR3. Germline values: CDR1 MNHEY, CDR2 SVGAGI. V gave up 6 bases and J gave up 2 bases, with 11 bases separating them. For the CDR3, the DNA is TGTGCCAGCAGCCAAGGGAGGGCTGGAAACACCATATATTTT. This encodes CASSQGRAGNTIYF.

V gene TRBV6-2 or TRBV6-3 combines with J gene TRBJ2-3; TRBD2 agrees at 8 bases. Per germline, CDR1 MNHEY and CDR2 SVGEGT. Trimming removed 4 bases from V and 6 bases from J; junction bases left unmatched: 6. The CDR3 has 14 residues. Here the CDR3 DNA reads TGTGCCAGCAGTTCTGGCGGGGGGCTGGATACGCAGTATTTT. Its protein product is CASSSGGGLDTQYF.

The V gene is TRBV18, the J gene TRBJ2-1; perhaps TRBD2 as D (6 bases). Trimming pared 6 bases from V and 1 base from J, leaving 16 bases between. The CDR3 is 16 amino acids. Germline loops: CDR1 KGHSH, CDR2 LQKENI. CDR3 nucleotide sequence: TGTGCCAGCTCCTCTGGTGTGCGGGATTCCTACAATGAGCAGTTCTTC. Its translation: CASSSGVRDSYNEQFF.